This entry concerns a single TCR beta chain. An end of the junction does not agree with germline; a read error may underlie this. The data stem from a study of cytomegalovirus exposure and HLA in healthy donors. This CDR3 region has 15 residues. Germline CDR1 is MNHEY and CDR2 is SMNVEV (reference sequence). With 60 Vbeta and 13 Jbeta primers, the PCR was carried out. TCRdb's copy holds only in-frame clones and misses some; the assay was immunoSEQ multiplex PCR. The sample contains 160,000 or so clones, over 70% of which appear only once. Sample: PBMCs. The clonotype comes from a young woman in good health and CMV-seronegative. V usage is TRBV27 and J usage is TRBJ2-2; 10 nucleotides line up with TRBD2. CDR3 sequence: CASTAAGGPGGELFF. Here the CDR3 DNA reads TGTGCTAGCACGGCAGCGGGGGGGCCTGGAGGGGAGCTGTTTTTT.